These 25 T cell receptor beta chains came from one sample sequenced in a study of blood T cell repertoires in COVID-19. The protocol was immunoSEQ multiplex PCR, while the TCRdb copy is restricted to in-frame clones and leaves out a portion. The table has 13,000 to 15,000 clones, about 86% seen once. Material: peripheral blood. All receptors come from a human donor in a cohort sampled during active COVID-19.

The chain joins TRBV4-1 to TRBJ2-5; no firm D call. From germline, CDR1 is MGHRA and CDR2 YSYEKL. Trimming shortened V by 0 bases and J by 1 base, and 12 bases separated the two germline ends. The CDR3 has 16 residues. This CDR3 reads CASSQDSRVGQETQYF. CDR3 DNA sequence: TGCGCCAGCAGCCAAGATAGCCGGGTAGGCCAAGAGACCCAGTACTTC.

The chain links TRBV6-2 or TRBV6-3 to TRBJ1-5; D is perhaps TRBD1 (5 bases). CDR1 is MNHEY, CDR2 SVGEGT, per germline. Trimming removed 2 bases at V and 6 bases at J, with 20 bases between. The CDR3 is 17 amino acids. CDR3 in DNA: TGTGCCAGCAGTTACCCTCGTGGAGCAGGGCGAGTTCAGCCCCAGCATTTT. It codes for CASSYPRGAGRVQPQHF.

The CDR3 DNA follows: TGCGCCAGCAGCTGGGGAACAGGGGCCACCTACGAGCAGTACTTC. It yields the protein CASSWGTGATYEQYF. The chain recombines TRBV5-1 with TRBJ2-7, with 7 bases lining up with TRBD1. CDR3 length: 15 amino acids. The V gene's germline CDR1 is SGHRS and CDR2 YFSETQ. V lost 3 bases and J lost 2; bases outside the gene matches: 8.

This clone was seen a single time. The chain uses TRBV15 and TRBJ2-5; tentatively, D is TRBD2 (5 bases). Germline V lookup: CDR1 LNHNV, CDR2 YYDKDF (reference sequence). The length of the CDR3 is 16 residues. V dropped 0 bases and J dropped 5 bases, with 16 bases sitting between them. The CDR3 loop is CATSRDLGLARETQYF. In DNA form, the CDR3 reads TGTGCCACCAGCAGAGATCTCGGGCTAGCCCGGGAGACCCAGTACTTC. The full variable domain, in which reference TRBV15 and TRBJ2-5 provide the parts outside the CDR3, is DAMVIQNPRYQVTQFGKPVTLSCSQTLNHNVMYWYQQKSSQAPKLLFHYYDKDFNNEADTPDNFQSRRPNTSFCFLDIRSPGLGDTAMYLCATSRDLGLARETQYFGPGTRLLVL.

The chain uses TRBV7-9 and TRBJ1-1; D possibly corresponds to TRBD1 (5 bases). Deletions cut 5 bases from V and 5 bases from J, with 15 bases between. This CDR3 has 14 amino acids. Germline V lookup: CDR1 SEHNR, CDR2 FQNEAQ (reference sequence). The CDR3 sequence: CASSLPGDWTEAFF. The CDR3 DNA follows: TGTGCCAGCAGCCTCCCGGGGGATTGGACTGAAGCTTTCTTT.

This sequence joins TRBV7-2 and TRBJ1-6; no clear D. The CDR3 runs to 13 residues. The V end was cut by 1 base, the J end by 9 bases, with 7 bases between. Germline V gives CDR1 SGHTA, CDR2 FQGNSA. The CDR3 region is CASSLDLASPLHF. CDR3 nucleotides: TGTGCCAGCAGCTTAGATTTAGCTTCACCCCTCCACTTT.

This rearrangement joins TRBV29-1 to TRBJ2-7; TRBD2 agrees at 7 bases. This CDR3 comprises 12 residues. Germline V gene sequence: CDR1 SQVTM, CDR2 ANQGSEA. Germline trimming cut 6 bases from V and 3 bases from J; bases unmatched to any gene: 5. The CDR3 region has the DNA TGCAGCGTAGGGGAGGGGTACTACGAGCAGTACTTC. This encodes CSVGEGYYEQYF.

The table lists this clone with a few counts. DNA of the CDR3: TGTGCCAGCAGTTACTACGGGACAGAGGCTGAAGCTTTCTTT. This gives the protein CASSYYGTEAEAFF. The chain couples TRBV6-6 to TRBJ1-1, with 7 bases identical to TRBD1. Germline V gene data show CDR1 as MNHNY and CDR2 as SVGAGI (reference sequence). V shed 1 base, J shed 6 bases, and the junction held 5 bases outside the gene matches. CDR3 length: 14 residues.

The chain couples TRBV29-1 to TRBJ1-1; a possible D gene is TRBD1 (6 bases). The CDR3 is 13 residues long. Germline assignment: CDR1 SQVTM and CDR2 ANQGSEA. V was cut by 6 bases and J by 4 bases, with 15 bases left in between. Here the CDR3 reads CSVGTGTGTEAFF. Here the CDR3 DNA reads TGCAGCGTAGGTACAGGGACGGGCACTGAAGCTTTCTTT.

Only a few counts were recorded for this clone. The chain has TRBV5-1 and TRBJ2-1; TRBD2 aligns across 10 bases. V lost 0 bases, J lost 9 bases, and 6 bases stayed unmatched. The germline V gene encodes CDR1 SGHRS and CDR2 YFSETQ. There are 15 residues in the CDR3. CDR3 coding DNA: TGCGCCAGCAGCTTGGCGGGACTAGCGAACTCTGAGCAGTTCTTC. It translates to CASSLAGLANSEQFF.

J is TRBJ1-2 and V is TRBV6-4; 7 bases are a match to TRBD1. Germline V gene lookup returns CDR1 MRHNA and CDR2 SNTAGT. J gave up 3 bases and V 0 bases, and 10 bases lay outside the gene matches. This CDR3 contains 17 residues. The CDR3 DNA follows: TGTGCCAGCAGTGACTCCAACAGGGGACTGGGTCACTATGGCTACACCTTC. This codes for CASSDSNRGLGHYGYTF.

This rearrangement joins TRBV4-1 to TRBJ1-3; no firm D call. CDR3 size: 15 residues. Germline values: CDR1 MGHRA, CDR2 YSYEKL. Trimming took off 4 bases at V and 2 bases at J, with 12 bases between the two ends. The DNA of the CDR3 is TGCGCCAGCAGCCTGCATACGGTGCCTGGAAACACCATATATTTT. It yields the protein CASSLHTVPGNTIYF.

This clone has only a few counts. The chain combines TRBV2 with TRBJ2-1, with a possible D match to TRBD2 (5 bases). Trimming shortened V by 2 bases and J by 15 bases, and 14 bases separated the two germline ends. The germline gives CDR1 SNHLY, CDR2 FYNNEI. The CDR3 is 12 residues long. The DNA for the CDR3 is TGTGCCAGCAGTGAACGGAGGTTGGATCCGTTCTTC. Translated: CASSERRLDPFF.

J is TRBJ1-3 and V is TRBV6-5, with 7 bases lining up with TRBD1. The CDR3 contains 14 residues. Looked up from germline, CDR1 is MNHEY and CDR2 is SVGAGI. J lost 7 bases, V lost 0 bases, and 3 bases had no gene match. The CDR3 sequence is CASSYSGGENTIYF. CDR3 DNA sequence: TGTGCCAGCAGTTACTCAGGGGGCGAGAACACCATATATTTT.

This clone came up once. The chain links TRBV7-2 to TRBJ2-5; 11 bases are shared with TRBD1. J was trimmed by 5 bases and V by 4 bases; bases with no gene match: 12. The CDR3 covers 17 residues. Germline CDR1 SGHTA, CDR2 FQGNSA. CDR3 DNA: TGTGCCAGCAGCTCCGTCTTCCGGGACAGGGGGGAGGAGACCCAGTACTTC. It is translated as CASSSVFRDRGEETQYF. The variable domain in full, completed from reference TRBV7-2 and TRBJ2-5, reads GAGVSQSPSNKVTEKGKDVELRCDPISGHTALYWYRQSLGQGLEFLIYFQGNSAPDKSGLPSDRFSAERTGGSVSTLTIQRTQQEDSAVYLCASSSVFRDRGEETQYFGPGTRLLVL.

This rearrangement joins TRBV7-8 to TRBJ1-2; D unresolved. CDR1 is SGHVS, CDR2 FQNEAQ, per germline. V lost 2 bases and J 5 bases, leaving 9 bases between the germline ends. The CDR3 consists of 13 residues. The CDR3 bases are TGTGCCAGCAGCTTATGGGCTGGTTATGGCTACACCTTC. Amino acids: CASSLWAGYGYTF.

This chain uses TRBV4-1 with TRBJ2-1, with 15 positions matching TRBD2. The CDR3 is 19 residues long. Germline loops: CDR1 MGHRA, CDR2 YSYEKL. The V segment lost 0 bases and the J segment 5 bases; nucleotides outside the gene matches: 8. The CDR3, as DNA: TGCGCCAGCAGCCAAGAAGGACTAGCGGGGGGGCCTTTACACAATGAGCAGTTCTTC. Its translation is CASSQEGLAGGPLHNEQFF.

The chain carries TRBV11-2 and TRBJ2-1; TRBD1 agrees at 8 bases. Germline V gene sequence: CDR1 SGHAT, CDR2 FQNNGV. V lost 0 bases, J lost 3 bases, and 7 bases stayed unmatched. This CDR3 has 17 residues. Written as DNA, the CDR3 is TGTGCCAGCAGCTTAGAAGGCGGGACAGGTTTCTACAATGAGCAGTTCTTC. Protein product: CASSLEGGTGFYNEQFF.

V usage is TRBV7-2 and J usage is TRBJ2-5, with 7 bases lining up with TRBD2. Germline-derived CDR1 and CDR2 are SGHTA and FQGNSA. After removal of 2 bases from V and 3 bases from J, the junction contained 0 bases not matched to a gene. The CDR3 consists of 13 residues. The CDR3 region is CASSLSGKETQYF. Written as DNA, the CDR3 is TGTGCCAGCAGCTTAAGCGGGAAAGAGACCCAGTACTTC.

The rearrangement joins TRBV19 to TRBJ2-2; possible D gene TRBD2, 6 bases. The CDR3 totals 17 residues. From germline, CDR1 is LNHDA and CDR2 SQIVND (reference sequence). Between the trimmed V and J ends, which lost 3 bases and 7 bases, there was a span of 21 bases. Here the CDR3 reads CASSIGLASGLGGELFF. The CDR3 DNA reads TGTGCCAGTAGTATCGGGCTAGCGTCGGGTCTTGGCGGGGAGCTGTTTTTT. Full variable domain (rest looked up from reference TRBV19 and TRBJ2-2): DGGITQSPKYLFRKEGQNVTLSCEQNLNHDAMYWYRQDPGQGLRLIYYSQIVNDFQKGDIAEGYSVSREKKESFPLTVTSAQKNPTAFYLCASSIGLASGLGGELFFGEGSRLTVL.

The gene calls are TRBV5-1 and TRBJ2-7; weak D call: TRBD2 (6 bases). The CDR3 runs to 15 residues. V was cut by 7 bases and J by 4 bases, with 21 bases left in between. Per germline, CDR1 SGHRS and CDR2 YFSETQ. The CDR3 here is CASRPRLSGDYEQYF. CDR3 DNA: TGCGCCAGCCGGCCCAGGTTATCGGGGGATTACGAGCAGTACTTC. Using reference TRBV5-1 and TRBJ2-7 for the parts outside the CDR3, the full variable domain is KAGVTQTPRYLIKTRGQQVTLSCSPISGHRSVSWYQQTPGQGLQFLFEYFSETQRNKGNFPGRFSGRQFSNSRSEMNVSTLELGDSALYLCASRPRLSGDYEQYFGPGTRLTVT.

The V call is TRBV7-9, the J call TRBJ1-3; TRBD1 might be the D (6 bases). Looked up from germline, CDR1 is SEHNR and CDR2 is FQNEAQ (reference sequence). With 3 bases removed from V and 0 bases from J, the gap between germline ends came to 9 bases. The CDR3 has 15 residues. The DNA for the CDR3 is TGTGCCAGCAGCTTTGGACAGATCTCTGGAAACACCATATATTTT. This encodes CASSFGQISGNTIYF.

The rearrangement uses TRBV6-2 or TRBV6-3 and TRBJ1-3, with D uncertain. The germline V gene has CDR1 MNHEY and CDR2 SVGEGT. The V gene lost 2 bases and the J gene lost 0 bases, with 14 bases spanning the gap. This CDR3 comprises 17 residues. The CDR3 region is CASSYGGPGASGNTIYF. The CDR3 DNA follows: TGTGCCAGCAGTTACGGCGGTCCCGGAGCCTCTGGAAACACCATATATTTT.

The chain employs TRBV11-2 and TRBJ2-7; 8 nucleotides match TRBD2. Germline lookup yields CDR1 SGHAT and CDR2 FQNNGV. J gave up 2 bases and V 1 base, and 4 bases lay outside the gene matches. The CDR3 totals 15 residues. The CDR3 DNA sequence: TGTGCCAGCAGCTTAGCACTAGCGGTGACCTACGAGCAGTACTTC. It is translated as CASSLALAVTYEQYF. Complete variable domain (other parts from reference TRBV11-2 and TRBJ2-7): EAGVAQSPRYKIIEKRQSVAFWCNPISGHATLYWYQQILGQGPKLLIQFQNNGVVDDSQLPKDRFSAERLKGVDSTLKIQPAKLEDSAVYLCASSLALAVTYEQYFGPGTRLTVT.

The chain recombines TRBV7-9 with TRBJ2-5; tentative D call: TRBD1 (5 bases). There are 13 residues in the CDR3. Trimming pared 4 bases from V and 5 bases from J, leaving 11 bases between. The germline V gene has CDR1 SEHNR and CDR2 FQNEAQ (reference sequence). This chain's CDR3 is CASSSWGRETQYF. In nucleotides, the CDR3 is TGTGCCAGCAGCTCTTGGGGCCGTGAGACCCAGTACTTC.